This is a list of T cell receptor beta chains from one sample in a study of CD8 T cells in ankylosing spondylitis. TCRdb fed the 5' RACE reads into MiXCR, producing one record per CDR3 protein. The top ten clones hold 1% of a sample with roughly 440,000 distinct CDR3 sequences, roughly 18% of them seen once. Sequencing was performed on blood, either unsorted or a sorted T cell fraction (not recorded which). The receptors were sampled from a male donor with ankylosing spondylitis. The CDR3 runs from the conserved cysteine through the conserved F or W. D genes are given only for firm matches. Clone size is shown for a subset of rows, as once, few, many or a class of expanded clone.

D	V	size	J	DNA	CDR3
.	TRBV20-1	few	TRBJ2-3	TGCAGTGCTAGGGCGGGACAGTCTAAGTATACGCAGTATTTT	CSARAGQSKYTQYF
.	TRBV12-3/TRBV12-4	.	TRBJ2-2	TGTGCCAGCAAAGAGTTTTTGGGAGACGGGACCGGGGAGCTGTTTTTT	CASKEFLGDGTGELFF
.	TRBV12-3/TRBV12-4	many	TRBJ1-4	TGTGCCAGCAGTCGGAACAGCGAAAAACTGTTTTTT	CASSRNSEKLFF
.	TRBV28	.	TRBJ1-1	TGTGCCAGCTCCGCGGCAGGGGTCCCCACTGAAGCTTTCTTT	CASSAAGVPTEAFF
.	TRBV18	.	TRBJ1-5	TGTGCCAGCTCAAGGGGCCTAAATCAGCCCCAGCATTTT	CASSRGLNQPQHF
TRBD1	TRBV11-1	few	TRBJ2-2	TGTGCCAGCAGTCCCGACAGGGGTGCCGGGGAGCTGTTTTTT	CASSPDRGAGELFF
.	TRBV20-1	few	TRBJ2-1	TGCAGTGCGACCGGGACTCCGAATGAGCAGTTCTTC	CSATGTPNEQFF
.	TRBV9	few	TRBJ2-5	TGTGCCAGCAGCCTCGGCGCAGGGCCTCAAGAGACCCAGTACTTC	CASSLGAGPQETQYF
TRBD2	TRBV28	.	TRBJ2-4	TGTGCCAGCGCCCCATCGGGTAGCGGGATATATCAGTACTTC	CASAPSGSGIYQYF
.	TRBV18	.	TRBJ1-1	TGTGCCAGCTCACCACGAAGGGAGGGGGCTGAAGCTTTCTTT	CASSPRREGAEAFF
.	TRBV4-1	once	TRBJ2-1	TGCGCCAGCAGCCAAGATTCCGGGAAGAACTCGTACAATGAGCAGTTCTTC	CASSQDSGKNSYNEQFF
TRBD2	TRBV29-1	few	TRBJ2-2	TGCAGCGTCGGCGGGGGGGGACGGAACACCGGGGAGCTGTTTTTT	CSVGGGGRNTGELFF
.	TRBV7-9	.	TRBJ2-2	TGTGCCATTCTCGCGAACACCGGGGAGCTGTTTTTT	CAILANTGELFF
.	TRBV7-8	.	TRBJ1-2	TGTGCCAGCAGCGTAGCGGGGGTTTACACCTTC	CASSVAGVYTF